The 25 T cell receptor beta chains in this list originate from one sample, sequenced in a study of a mutant IDH1 vaccine in newly diagnosed glioma. The time point: week 5, during vaccination. One vaccine dose held 300 ug of mutant IDH1 20-mer peptide and came with topical imiquimod. Some clones are missing from TCRdb's copy, which holds only in-frame ones; the method was immunoSEQ multiplex PCR. The sample lists some 51,000 clones, around 80% seen once, with approximately 2% in the top ten. These receptors lack a known antigen. The sample consisted of PBMCs, taken from a glioma patient whose treatment included an IDH1 peptide vaccine. The origin of the receptors is a woman aged 40 to 50 with glioma.

This chain uses TRBV7-3 with TRBJ2-1; the match to TRBD2 covers 8 bases. Germline values: CDR1 SGHTA, CDR2 FQGTGA. Trimming took 2 bases from V and 3 from J; bases not matched to a gene: 3. The CDR3 spans 15 residues. Here the CDR3 reads CASSLLRGDYNEQFF. The CDR3 DNA sequence: TGTGCCAGCAGCTTACTGCGGGGGGACTACAATGAGCAGTTCTTC.

V and J are TRBV11-2 and TRBJ1-1; no reliable D call. The CDR3 consists of 14 residues. V lost 8 bases to trimming and J lost 6 bases, with 19 bases between them. Germline V lookup: CDR1 SGHAT, CDR2 FQNNGV. CDR3 protein: CASCKVRGIPEAFF. The CDR3 DNA sequence: TGTGCCAGCTGTAAGGTCCGCGGAATCCCTGAAGCTTTCTTT. Drawing the rest from reference TRBV11-2 and TRBJ1-1, the complete variable domain is EAGVAQSPRYKIIEKRQSVAFWCNPISGHATLYWYQQILGQGPKLLIQFQNNGVVDDSQLPKDRFSAERLKGVDSTLKIQPAKLEDSAVYLCASCKVRGIPEAFFGQGTRLTVV.

V usage is TRBV15 and J usage is TRBJ2-1; D is unclear. The CDR3 spans 12 residues. The ends were cut back, 4 bases at V and 3 bases at J, with 4 bases in the middle. The V gene's germline CDR1 is LNHNV and CDR2 YYDKDF (reference sequence). In DNA form, the CDR3 reads TGTGCCACCAGCAACTACTACAATGAGCAGTTCTTC. It codes for CATSNYYNEQFF.

The chain uses TRBV30 and TRBJ1-2; 9 nucleotides line up with TRBD1. V was clipped by 2 bases and J by 4 bases; unmatched bases: 11. The CDR3 covers 16 residues. Germline loops: CDR1 GTSNPN, CDR2 SVGIG (reference sequence). The CDR3 DNA reads as TGTGCCTGGAGTTCGACAAGGACAGGGGTGGCCTATGGCTACACCTTC. It specifies CAWSSTRTGVAYGYTF.

This chain connects TRBV29-1 to TRBJ2-7; D might be TRBD1 (5 bases). The ends were cut back, 6 bases at V and 2 bases at J, with 17 bases in the middle. The CDR3 extends over 14 amino acids. CDR1 is SQVTM, CDR2 ANQGSEA, per germline. CDR3 in amino acids: CSVRLQESPYEQYF. In DNA, the CDR3 is TGCAGCGTAAGATTACAGGAGTCTCCCTACGAGCAGTACTTC.

The V gene is TRBV7-9, the J gene TRBJ1-2; D remains ambiguous. Trimming took 6 bases from V and 8 from J, leaving 13 bases between them. Germline assignment: CDR1 SEHNR and CDR2 FQNEAQ (reference sequence). The CDR3 has 12 residues. CDR3 in amino acids: CASSFTPAGYTF. CDR3 nucleotides: TGTGCCAGCAGTTTTACCCCGGCCGGCTACACCTTC.

V usage is TRBV5-1 and J usage is TRBJ2-5, with a possible D match to TRBD2 (6 bases). This CDR3 contains 13 residues. From germline, CDR1 is SGHRS and CDR2 YFSETQ. Trimming removed 4 bases from V and 5 bases from J, with 12 bases in between. CDR3 amino acids: CASSPEGGETQYF. The CDR3 DNA follows: TGCGCCAGCAGCCCGGAGGGCGGCGAGACCCAGTACTTC. The full variable domain, completed using reference TRBV5-1 and TRBJ2-5, is KAGVTQTPRYLIKTRGQQVTLSCSPISGHRSVSWYQQTPGQGLQFLFEYFSETQRNKGNFPGRFSGRQFSNSRSEMNVSTLELGDSALYLCASSPEGGETQYFGPGTRLLVL.

This rearrangement joins TRBV19 to TRBJ1-5; D is unresolved. The V gene's germline CDR1 is LNHDA and CDR2 SQIVND (reference sequence). This CDR3 contains 13 residues. Trimming cost V 3 bases and J 6 bases, with 9 bases left between them. The CDR3 DNA is TGTGCCAGTAGTATTGTAGTCGGTCAGCCCCAGCATTTT. This gives the protein CASSIVVGQPQHF.

The chain combines TRBV29-1 with TRBJ2-1; D perhaps matches TRBD1 (6 bases). V was cut by 5 bases and J by 4 bases, with 9 bases left in between. Germline CDR1 and CDR2: SQVTM and ANQGSEA. This CDR3 contains 12 residues. The DNA of the CDR3 is TGCAGCGTTTACACAGGGTACAATGAGCAGTTCTTC. This sequence encodes CSVYTGYNEQFF.

This clone was found a few times. The chain recombines TRBV19 with TRBJ1-5, with D unclear. CDR3 length: 13 residues. The germline CDR1 and CDR2 sequences are LNHDA and SQIVND (reference sequence). Trimming took off 5 bases at V and 3 bases at J, with 8 bases between the two ends. Written as DNA, the CDR3 is TGTGCCAGTAGTGTACGGGTCAATCAGCCCCAGCATTTT. Its translation is CASSVRVNQPQHF.

The chain has TRBV6-5 and TRBJ1-4; TRBD1 matches at 9 bases. The ends lost 5 bases at V and 7 bases at J; junction bases unmatched: 2. CDR1 and CDR2 from the germline V gene are MNHEY and SVGAGI. This CDR3 region has 13 residues. The CDR3 DNA reads TGTGCCAGCAGTCGGGACAGGGTTGAAAAACTGTTTTTT. This gives the protein CASSRDRVEKLFF.

The rearrangement links TRBV7-9 to TRBJ1-5, with a possible D match to TRBD1 (5 bases). In germline, CDR1 is SEHNR, CDR2 FQNEAQ (reference sequence). Trimming stripped 3 bases from V and 7 bases from J, with 13 bases between. The length of the CDR3 is 14 residues. CDR3 bases: TGTGCCAGCAGCTTCCGGGGGGAGGGCCAGCCCCAGCATTTT. Translated: CASSFRGEGQPQHF.

V usage is TRBV9 and J usage is TRBJ1-2; 7 nucleotides match TRBD1. Germline CDR1 reads SGDLS; CDR2 reads YYNGEE. The trim removed 3 bases at V and 4 bases at J, leaving 6 bases unmatched. The CDR3 totals 14 residues. CDR3 nucleotide sequence: TGTGCCAGCAGCGCCGAACAGGGGCTCTATGGCTACACCTTC. The encoded protein is CASSAEQGLYGYTF.

The chain recombines TRBV5-4 with TRBJ1-6; 7 bases align to TRBD1. The germline gives CDR1 SGHNT, CDR2 YYREEE (reference sequence). CDR3 length: 15 residues. Trimming took 3 bases from V and 4 from J; bases not matched to a gene: 4. Here the CDR3 DNA reads TGTGCCAGCAGCTGGGGACAGCTATATAATTCACCCCTCCACTTT. It yields the protein CASSWGQLYNSPLHF.

This clone occurred once. This chain connects TRBV5-6 to TRBJ1-4, with D perhaps TRBD1 (5 bases). With 1 base removed from V and 8 bases from J, the gap between germline ends came to 12 bases. This CDR3 spans 14 amino acids. Germline CDR1 is SGHDT and CDR2 is YYEEEE. The CDR3 bases are TGTGCCAGCAGCTTGTTCCAGGGCGGGGAAAAACTGTTTTTT. Translation gives CASSLFQGGEKLFF.

The chain joins TRBV7-9 to TRBJ1-2; no clear D gene. CDR3 length: 13 amino acids. Germline CDR1 reads SEHNR; CDR2 reads FQNEAQ (reference sequence). Trimming stripped 1 base from V and 8 bases from J, with 11 bases between. Here the CDR3 reads CASSLGQLLGYTF. In nucleotides, the CDR3 is TGTGCCAGCAGCTTAGGGCAGTTGCTCGGCTACACCTTC. The full variable domain, completed using reference TRBV7-9 and TRBJ1-2, is DTGVSQNPRHKITKRGQNVTFRCDPISEHNRLYWYRQTLGQGPEFLTYFQNEAQLEKSRLLSDRFSAERPKGSFSTLEIQRTEQGDSAMYLCASSLGQLLGYTFGSGTRLTVV.

The sample holds a few counts of this clone. The chain recombines TRBV4-1 with TRBJ2-3; D is ambiguous. Trimming stripped 0 bases from V and 0 bases from J, with 13 bases between. Germline V lookup: CDR1 MGHRA, CDR2 YSYEKL. The length of the CDR3 is 17 residues. CDR3 DNA: TGCGCCAGCAGCCAAGACGGGTCCTTGCGGAGCACAGATACGCAGTATTTT. Translation gives CASSQDGSLRSTDTQYF.

A single count supports this clone. This rearrangement joins TRBV5-1 to TRBJ2-6; D perhaps matches TRBD1 (5 bases). The CDR3 is 13 amino acids. Trimming took 7 bases from V and 2 from J, leaving 7 bases between them. The germline V gene encodes CDR1 SGHRS and CDR2 YFSETQ. CDR3 in DNA: TGCGCCAGCGAAGGGGCTGGGGCCAACGTCCTGACTTTC. Its translation is CASEGAGANVLTF.

The rearrangement joins TRBV4-3 to TRBJ2-7; D remains ambiguous. The length of the CDR3 is 14 residues. V was clipped by 0 bases and J by 3 bases, with 9 bases between them. Germline V gene lookup returns CDR1 LGHNA and CDR2 YSLEER. CDR3 DNA sequence: TGCGCCAGCAGCCAAGATGGGCGGCTCTACGAGCAGTACTTC. Its protein product is CASSQDGRLYEQYF.

This clone turned up a few times. V usage is TRBV18 and J usage is TRBJ2-1; 8 bases line up with TRBD1. CDR1 KGHSH and CDR2 LQKENI come from the germline V gene. The CDR3 runs 16 residues. The ends lost 3 bases at V and 10 bases at J; junction bases unmatched: 14. The CDR3 DNA follows: TGTGCCAGCTCACCTTTACCGGGACAGGTTTCGGGGGAGCAGTTCTTC. This codes for CASSPLPGQVSGEQFF.

This clone has just one count. CDR3 residues: CASSPPGQGAMNGYTF. The CDR3 nucleotides read TGTGCCAGCTCACCCCCGGGACAGGGGGCAATGAATGGCTACACCTTC. V gene TRBV18 combines with J gene TRBJ1-2, with 12 nucleotides matching TRBD1. J gave up 6 bases and V 3 bases, and 8 bases lay outside the gene matches. Per germline, CDR1 KGHSH and CDR2 LQKENI. This CDR3 contains 16 residues.

V is TRBV19 and J is TRBJ1-5; D unclear. From germline, CDR1 is LNHDA and CDR2 SQIVND (reference sequence). Trimming shortened V by 8 bases and J by 2 bases, and 7 bases separated the two germline ends. The CDR3 loop spans 12 amino acids. CDR3 in DNA: TGTGCCAGTTCTCCAGGCAATCAGCCCCAGCATTTT. The encoded protein is CASSPGNQPQHF.

The table lists this clone with a count of one. This rearrangement joins TRBV6-1 to TRBJ1-5; D uncertain. The ends were cut back, 7 bases at V and 0 bases at J, with 7 bases in the middle. Germline CDR1 MNHNS, CDR2 SASEGT. The CDR3 loop spans 13 amino acids. The CDR3: CASTSYSNQPQHF. The CDR3 region has the DNA TGTGCCAGCACAAGCTATAGCAATCAGCCCCAGCATTTT.

The genes are TRBV5-6 and TRBJ1-2; TRBD1 matches 8 bases. Losses at the gene ends were 3 bases for V and 2 bases for J; bases not matched to a gene: 3. Germline loops: CDR1 SGHDT, CDR2 YYEEEE. The CDR3 length is 14 residues. The DNA of the CDR3 is TGTGCCAGCAGCTCGGACAGGGCGAACTATGGCTACACCTTC. It yields the protein CASSSDRANYGYTF.

In its sample, this clone was seen a few times. The chain carries TRBV6-6 and TRBJ2-3; TRBD2 matches 13 bases. CDR3 size: 16 residues. V lost 5 bases to trimming and J lost 3 bases; unmatched junction nucleotides: 5. The germline V gene has CDR1 MNHNY and CDR2 SVGAGI (reference sequence). The CDR3 DNA reads TGTGCCAGCAGTCCGACTAGCGGGGGGCCAACAGATACGCAGTATTTT. Residues: CASSPTSGGPTDTQYF.